The rows below give T cell receptor beta chains drawn from one sample of a study of regulatory T cells in long-lasting Graves disease. A single record per CDR3 protein comes from TCRdb applying MiXCR to the multiplex PCR reads. This sample has about 470,000 distinct CDR3 sequences, with around 15% found just once. This sample was also put to use in a study of T cells in Graves' hyperthyroidism and ophthalmopathy.

Sequenced here: peripheral blood mononuclear cells (PBMCs), sampled at new diagnosis, from a patient treated with antithyroid drugs. The receptors were sampled from a man aged 40-55 years with Graves disease. CDR3s include the opening cysteine and the closing phenylalanine or tryptophan. A D gene is named only where the DNA matches it firmly. Part of the rows lack a size; the others show once, few, many or a class for expanded clones.

clone_size: many
d_call: .
j_call: TRBJ1-6
v_call: TRBV11-2
cdr3_aa: CASSLVSSYNSPLHF
cdr3_nt: TGTGCCAGCAGCTTAGTGAGCTCCTATAATTCACCCCTCCACTTT

clone_size: many
d_call: TRBD1
j_call: TRBJ2-7
v_call: TRBV6-5
cdr3_aa: CASSYAGQGAEQYF
cdr3_nt: TGTGCCAGCAGTTACGCGGGACAGGGGGCCGAGCAGTACTTC

clone_size: many
d_call: .
j_call: TRBJ1-2
v_call: TRBV18
cdr3_aa: CASSPQDLMSYGYTF
cdr3_nt: TGTGCCAGCTCACCACAGGATCTTATGAGCTATGGCTACACCTTC

clone_size: few
d_call: TRBD1
j_call: TRBJ2-7
v_call: TRBV12-3/TRBV12-4
cdr3_aa: CASRTTGTGLHEQYF
cdr3_nt: TGTGCCAGCAGGACCACCGGGACAGGCCTCCACGAGCAGTACTTC

clone_size: few
d_call: TRBD2
j_call: TRBJ2-1
v_call: TRBV27
cdr3_aa: CASSQFSGSLFEQFF
cdr3_nt: TGTGCCAGCAGCCAGTTTAGCGGGAGCCTATTTGAGCAGTTCTTC

clone_size: many
d_call: TRBD2
j_call: TRBJ2-3
v_call: TRBV30
cdr3_aa: CAWSEGLVSTDTQYF
cdr3_nt: TGTGCCTGGAGCGAGGGACTAGTCAGCACAGATACGCAGTATTTT

clone_size: many
d_call: .
j_call: TRBJ1-3
v_call: TRBV28
cdr3_aa: CASSFGSSGNTIYF
cdr3_nt: TGTGCCAGCAGTTTCGGGTCCTCTGGAAACACCATATATTTT

clone_size: many
d_call: TRBD1
j_call: TRBJ1-4
v_call: TRBV7-9
cdr3_aa: CASSRGTGLEKLFF
cdr3_nt: TGTGCCAGCAGCCGTGGGACAGGGCTTGAAAAACTGTTTTTT

clone_size: many
d_call: TRBD1
j_call: TRBJ2-7
v_call: TRBV20-1
cdr3_aa: CSARGTGLVYEQYF
cdr3_nt: TGCAGTGCTAGGGGGACAGGGTTGGTCTACGAGCAGTACTTC

clone_size: once
d_call: TRBD2
j_call: TRBJ2-4
v_call: TRBV6-2/TRBV6-3
cdr3_aa: CASYPRGENIQYF
cdr3_nt: TGTGCCAGCTACCCCCGGGGGGAAAACATTCAGTACTTC

clone_size: few
d_call: .
j_call: TRBJ1-1
v_call: TRBV5-4
cdr3_aa: CASSLDNIRGTEAFF
cdr3_nt: TGTGCCAGCAGCTTGGACAATATTCGGGGCACTGAAGCTTTCTTT

clone_size: few
d_call: .
j_call: TRBJ1-1
v_call: TRBV20-1
cdr3_aa: CSARDTLEAFF
cdr3_nt: TGCAGTGCACGGGACACCCTTGAAGCTTTCTTT

clone_size: .
d_call: .
j_call: TRBJ2-5
v_call: TRBV29-1
cdr3_aa: CSVVPGETQYF
cdr3_nt: TGCAGCGTTGTCCCGGGAGAGACCCAGTACTTC

clone_size: many
d_call: .
j_call: TRBJ2-1
v_call: TRBV28
cdr3_aa: CASSIKISSYNEQFF
cdr3_nt: TGTGCCAGCAGTATAAAGATAAGCTCCTACAATGAGCAGTTCTTC

clone_size: .
d_call: TRBD1
j_call: TRBJ1-1
v_call: TRBV28
cdr3_aa: CASSLTGGKAFF
cdr3_nt: TGTGCCAGCAGTTTGACAGGGGGGAAGGCTTTCTTT

clone_size: .
d_call: TRBD1
j_call: TRBJ1-5
v_call: TRBV5-1
cdr3_aa: CASSPRGGQPQHF
cdr3_nt: TGTGCCAGCAGCCCCAGGGGGGGCCAGCCCCAGCATTTT

clone_size: many
d_call: TRBD1
j_call: TRBJ2-1
v_call: TRBV2
cdr3_aa: CASSGQGYNEQFF
cdr3_nt: TGTGCCAGCAGTGGACAGGGTTACAATGAGCAGTTCTTC

clone_size: many
d_call: TRBD2
j_call: TRBJ2-3
v_call: TRBV24-1
cdr3_aa: CATSDSGLAGAKDTQYF
cdr3_nt: TGTGCCACCAGTGACTCCGGACTAGCGGGAGCCAAAGATACGCAGTATTTT

clone_size: many
d_call: .
j_call: TRBJ2-1
v_call: TRBV7-7
cdr3_aa: CASSQGHGDNEQFF
cdr3_nt: TGTGCTAGCAGCCAGGGACACGGTGACAATGAGCAGTTCTTC

clone_size: many
d_call: TRBD1
j_call: TRBJ2-7
v_call: TRBV2
cdr3_aa: CASSGRDRVPYEQYF
cdr3_nt: TGTGCCAGCAGTGGCCGGGACAGGGTTCCCTACGAGCAGTACTTC

clone_size: many
d_call: .
j_call: TRBJ2-7
v_call: TRBV6-9
cdr3_aa: CASKPGGVRYEQYF
cdr3_nt: TGTGCCAGCAAACCTGGTGGGGTCAGGTACGAGCAGTACTTC

clone_size: .
d_call: .
j_call: TRBJ1-2
v_call: TRBV19
cdr3_aa: CASSPGRASLLLGTGTGYTF
cdr3_nt: TGTGCCAGTAGCCCGGGCAGGGCTTCGCTTCTTTTGGGCACTGGGACTGGCTACACCTTC

clone_size: .
d_call: TRBD1
j_call: TRBJ2-3
v_call: TRBV9
cdr3_aa: CASSPRTGGNTDTQYF
cdr3_nt: TGTGCCAGCAGCCCCCGGACAGGGGGCAACACAGATACGCAGTATTTT

clone_size: many
d_call: .
j_call: TRBJ2-7
v_call: TRBV30
cdr3_aa: CAWSPSGVHEQYF
cdr3_nt: TGTGCCTGGAGTCCTTCCGGGGTTCACGAGCAGTACTTC

clone_size: many
d_call: TRBD2
j_call: TRBJ2-1
v_call: TRBV11-2
cdr3_aa: CASSLEGLGRDEQFF
cdr3_nt: TGTGCCAGCAGCTTAGAGGGACTAGGTCGGGATGAGCAGTTCTTC

clone_size: .
d_call: TRBD1
j_call: TRBJ2-5
v_call: TRBV20-1
cdr3_aa: CSASRLTGWGETQYF
cdr3_nt: TGCAGTGCTAGCCGTTTGACAGGGTGGGGGGAGACCCAGTACTTC

clone_size: many
d_call: TRBD1
j_call: TRBJ1-1
v_call: TRBV10-3
cdr3_aa: CAINNRDRGDTEAFF
cdr3_nt: TGTGCCATCAATAACCGGGACAGGGGGGACACTGAAGCTTTCTTT

clone_size: few
d_call: .
j_call: TRBJ1-1
v_call: TRBV30
cdr3_aa: CAWSVWGEVVNTEAFF
cdr3_nt: TGTGCCTGGAGTGTGTGGGGGGAGGTGGTGAACACTGAAGCTTTCTTT

clone_size: few
d_call: TRBD1
j_call: TRBJ2-7
v_call: TRBV12-3/TRBV12-4
cdr3_aa: CASSPQGALDSYEQYF
cdr3_nt: TGTGCCAGCAGTCCTCAGGGGGCCCTAGACTCCTACGAGCAGTACTTC

clone_size: many
d_call: .
j_call: TRBJ2-7
v_call: TRBV5-6
cdr3_aa: CASSPGAGRREQYF
cdr3_nt: TGTGCCAGCAGCCCTGGGGCAGGGAGGAGGGAGCAGTACTTC

clone_size: many
d_call: .
j_call: TRBJ2-7
v_call: TRBV5-1
cdr3_aa: CASSPDTVSYEQYF
cdr3_nt: TGCGCCAGCAGCCCGGACACGGTATCCTACGAGCAGTACTTC

clone_size: .
d_call: .
j_call: TRBJ2-7
v_call: TRBV20-1
cdr3_aa: CSAPRGGAHSYEQYF
cdr3_nt: TGCAGTGCTCCGAGGGGCGGGGCCCACTCCTACGAGCAGTACTTC

clone_size: few
d_call: .
j_call: TRBJ1-3
v_call: TRBV29-1
cdr3_aa: CSVEAGSGNTIYF
cdr3_nt: TGCAGCGTTGAAGCTGGCTCTGGAAACACCATATATTTT

clone_size: few
d_call: .
j_call: TRBJ1-6
v_call: TRBV5-1
cdr3_aa: CASSLLGRPIGSYNSPLHF
cdr3_nt: TGCGCCAGCAGCTTGCTAGGACGCCCGATAGGCTCCTATAATTCACCCCTCCACTTT

clone_size: many
d_call: TRBD2
j_call: TRBJ2-7
v_call: TRBV5-1
cdr3_aa: CASSLGTSGRPYEQYF
cdr3_nt: TGCGCCAGCAGCTTGGGGACTAGCGGGAGGCCCTACGAGCAGTACTTC

clone_size: many
d_call: .
j_call: TRBJ2-7
v_call: TRBV2
cdr3_aa: CASSELGEQYF
cdr3_nt: TGTGCCAGCAGTGAATTGGGCGAGCAGTACTTC